One sample yielded the 21 T cell receptor beta chains listed below, sequenced in a study of Graves' ophthalmopathy and Graves' hyperthyroidism. Amplified material comprised TCR beta CDR3 regions derived from RNA transcripts. In the first round, RT-PCR was carried out with HTBI primers, and a multiplex PCR formed the second round. TCRdb re-analysed the multiplex PCR reads in MiXCR, keeping a single row per CDR3 protein. The sample yields approximately 210,000 distinct CDR3 sequences, 25% to 30% seen once. Sequencing used peripheral blood. The receptor set was obtained from a man aged 50 or older with Graves' ophthalmopathy.

There are many counts of this clonotype. V usage is TRBV18 and J usage is TRBJ2-6; D call uncertain. This CDR3 comprises 15 residues. The germline gives CDR1 KGHSH, CDR2 LQKENI. The V gene lost 6 bases and the J gene lost 4 bases, with 13 bases spanning the gap. CDR3 amino acids: CASSPVVSGANVLTF. In DNA, the CDR3 is TGTGCCAGCTCTCCGGTCGTCTCCGGGGCCAACGTCCTGACTTTC.

V usage is TRBV7-2 and J usage is TRBJ2-7; possibly TRBD1 for D (6 bases). This CDR3 has 15 amino acids. CDR1 and CDR2 from the germline V gene are SGHTA and FQGNSA. The V end lost 3 bases, the J end lost 5 bases, and 17 bases lay between the germline ends. CDR3 amino acids: CASSFPSGDWNEQYF. The CDR3 region has the DNA TGTGCCAGCAGCTTTCCCTCAGGGGATTGGAACGAGCAGTACTTC.

In its sample, this clonotype was seen many times. The rearrangement uses TRBV2 and TRBJ2-7; D is unclear. Trimming cost V 6 bases and J 0 bases, with 6 bases left between them. Germline CDR1 is SNHLY and CDR2 is FYNNEI. The CDR3 covers 12 residues. DNA of the CDR3: TGTGCCAGCAGGGGGTCCTCCTACGAGCAGTACTTC. Protein: CASRGSSYEQYF.

The chain employs TRBV6-1 and TRBJ1-2; 7 bases are shared with TRBD1. Germline CDR1 and CDR2: MNHNS and SASEGT. The CDR3 sequence is 13 residues long. V lost 6 bases to trimming and J lost 6 bases; unmatched junction nucleotides: 7. Written as DNA, the CDR3 is TGTGCCAGCAGAAAACGACAGGGCGATGGCTACACCTTC. Translating gives CASRKRQGDGYTF.

With regard to this clonotype: The junction differs from germline at one of its ends, possibly a read error. The chain links TRBV27 to TRBJ1-1, with D possibly being TRBD1 (5 bases). The germline CDR1 and CDR2 sequences are MNHEY and SMNVEV (reference sequence). The CDR3 extends over 15 amino acids. The CDR3 nucleotides read TGTGCCAGCAATTTATCGGGAACAGGCGCCCGAGAAGCTTTCTTT. It is translated as CASNLSGTGAREAFF.

The chain is built from TRBV20-1 and TRBJ1-5; 7 positions match TRBD1. Germline values: CDR1 DFQATT, CDR2 SNEGSKA (reference sequence). V shed 5 bases, J shed 1 base, and the junction held 11 bases outside the gene matches. The CDR3 spans 16 residues. The DNA for the CDR3 is TGCAGTGCTGGGGGACAGCCTGGCCTGAGCAATCAGCCCCAGCATTTT. Amino acids: CSAGGQPGLSNQPQHF.

This clonotype was seen many times. The chain links TRBV11-2 to TRBJ1-5; no reliable D call. The CDR3 length is 14 residues. Germline CDR1 reads SGHAT; CDR2 reads FQNNGV. Trimming left V 1 base short and J 5 bases short, with 9 bases between. The CDR3 nucleotides read TGTGCCAGCAGCTTAGGGACGGATGATCAGCCCCAGCATTTT. This gives the protein CASSLGTDDQPQHF.

This clonotype showed up many times. The rearrangement links TRBV19 to TRBJ1-5, with 7 bases matching TRBD1. Germline loops: CDR1 LNHDA, CDR2 SQIVND (reference sequence). V gave up 7 bases and J gave up 0 bases; unmatched junction bases: 9. The CDR3 is 16 residues long. For the CDR3, the DNA is TGTGCCAGTATCGAAAGGACAGGCTATAGCAATCAGCCCCAGCATTTT. Protein sequence: CASIERTGYSNQPQHF.

This clonotype was seen many times. The chain carries TRBV5-1 and TRBJ2-7; 11 bases agree with TRBD2. This CDR3 has 15 amino acids. With 0 bases clipped from V and 3 bases from J, the junction kept 2 bases outside the gene matches. The germline V gene encodes CDR1 SGHRS and CDR2 YFSETQ. CDR3 DNA: TGCGCCAGCAGCTTGGAAACTAGCGGGAGCTACGAGCAGTACTTC. The encoded protein is CASSLETSGSYEQYF.

The table lists this clonotype with many counts. V and J are TRBV19 and TRBJ2-7; D unresolved. Trimming shortened V by 4 bases and J by 5 bases, and 9 bases separated the two germline ends. Germline CDR1 LNHDA, CDR2 SQIVND (reference sequence). The CDR3 covers 12 residues. In DNA form, the CDR3 reads TGTGCCAGTAGTACCCAGAGCAACGAGCAGTACTTC. Translating gives CASSTQSNEQYF.

The table lists this clonotype with many counts. The chain combines TRBV11-2 with TRBJ2-4; D might be TRBD1 (5 bases). V gave up 5 bases and J gave up 0 bases, with 17 bases separating them. CDR1 and CDR2 (germline): SGHAT, FQNNGV. The length of the CDR3 is 17 residues. CDR3 sequence: CASSQTRQRLAKNIQYF. CDR3 DNA: TGTGCCAGCAGCCAAACCCGACAGCGCTTAGCCAAAAACATTCAGTACTTC.

There are many counts of this clonotype. The chain recombines TRBV19 with TRBJ2-2; TRBD2 aligns across 8 bases. This CDR3 has 18 amino acids. V lost 6 bases and J lost 0; bases outside the gene matches: 12. The germline V gene encodes CDR1 LNHDA and CDR2 SQIVND (reference sequence). In nucleotides, the CDR3 is TGTGCCAGTAGGACCTTCCATCTTAGCGGGACGAACACCGGGGAGCTGTTTTTT. Its translation is CASRTFHLSGTNTGELFF.

This clonotype was counted at least ten times. The chain links TRBV7-9 to TRBJ1-1, with 7 bases fitting TRBD1. There are 15 residues in the CDR3. V was pared by 4 bases and J by 3 bases, with 8 bases of the junction left unmatched. Per the germline V gene, CDR1 is SEHNR and CDR2 is FQNEAQ (reference sequence). The CDR3 region has the DNA TGTGCCAGCAGCTCCACAGGGGTTGGGGACACTGAAGCTTTCTTT. Its translation is CASSSTGVGDTEAFF.

This clonotype came up many times. The V call is TRBV6-4, the J call TRBJ2-6, with D uncertain. V was clipped by 6 bases and J by 8 bases, with 2 bases between them. Germline CDR1 and CDR2: MRHNA and SNTAGT. This CDR3 contains 10 residues. The chain's CDR3 is CASSTNVLTF. For the CDR3, the DNA is TGTGCCAGCAGCACCAACGTCCTGACTTTC.

This clonotype was seen many times. This clone may be a read error of a much larger clone one base away. V and J are TRBV14 and TRBJ2-7, with D unclear. Germline lookup yields CDR1 SGHDN and CDR2 FVKESK. The CDR3 spans 11 residues. V was clipped by 3 bases and J by 2 bases, with 2 bases between them. CDR3 bases: TGTGCCAGCAGCCACGCCTACGAGCAGTACTTC. Its protein product is CASSHAYEQYF. Together with reference TRBV14 and TRBJ2-7, the CDR3 gives the full variable domain: EAGVTQFPSHSVIEKGQTVTLRCDPISGHDNLYWYRRVMGKEIKFLLHFVKESKQDESGMPNNRFLAERTGGTYSTLKVQPAELEDSGVYFCASSHAYEQYFGPGTRLTVT.

This clonotype has a count of ten or more. The V gene is TRBV11-2, the J gene TRBJ2-2; TRBD1 aligns across 7 bases. This CDR3 has 15 residues. Per germline, CDR1 SGHAT and CDR2 FQNNGV. The junction had 2 bases not matched to a gene; V was cut back by 0 bases and J by 4 bases. CDR3 region: CASSLDTGATGELFF. The CDR3, as DNA: TGTGCCAGCAGCTTAGACACAGGGGCCACCGGGGAGCTGTTTTTT.

This clonotype was detected ten times or more. The CDR3 nucleotides are TGTGCCACGATGAGGGGGACAGGGGACACCGGGGAGCTGTTTTTT. Protein: CATMRGTGDTGELFF. The rearrangement links TRBV10-3 to TRBJ2-2, with TRBD1 matching 10 bases. V shed 10 bases and J 3 bases; nucleotides not matched to a gene: 8. Germline V gene sequence: CDR1 ENHRY, CDR2 SYGVKD. CDR3 length: 15 amino acids.

This clonotype has a count of ten or more. The genes are TRBV19 and TRBJ1-5; D is uncertain. V was trimmed by 0 bases and J by 5 bases, leaving 5 bases between them. Germline V gives CDR1 LNHDA, CDR2 SQIVND (reference sequence). The CDR3 length is 13 residues. CDR3 sequence (DNA): TGTGCCAGTAGTATAGATACATATCAGCCCCAGCATTTT. Translation: CASSIDTYQPQHF.

This clonotype was found many times. The chain combines TRBV12-3 or TRBV12-4 with TRBJ1-5, with D possibly TRBD1 on 6 matching bases. Between the trimmed V and J ends, which lost 2 bases and 6 bases, there was a span of 8 bases. The CDR3 totals 13 residues. CDR3 sequence reads: CASSLTGSQPQHF. The DNA for the CDR3 is TGTGCCAGCAGTTTAACAGGGAGTCAGCCCCAGCATTTT.

This clonotype was seen many times. V usage is TRBV20-1 and J usage is TRBJ1-2; D possibly corresponds to TRBD1 (5 bases). The V gene's germline CDR1 is DFQATT and CDR2 SNEGSKA (reference sequence). Trimming cost V 2 bases and J 5 bases, with 18 bases left between them. The CDR3 is 15 residues long. The chain's CDR3 is CSARPRGGVNYGYTF. CDR3 DNA: TGCAGTGCTAGACCCCGGGGGGGAGTAAATTATGGCTACACCTTC.

This clonotype was counted ten times or more. The chain employs TRBV6-2 or TRBV6-3 and TRBJ1-1; D is uncertain. This CDR3 has 14 amino acids. Trimming took off 2 bases at V and 1 base at J, with 8 bases between the two ends. Per the germline V gene, CDR1 is MNHEY and CDR2 is SVGEGT. CDR3 in amino acids: CASSYGGRNTEAFF. The CDR3 DNA is TGTGCCAGCAGTTACGGAGGGAGGAACACTGAAGCTTTCTTT.